This T cell receptor (beta chain) was identified in a study of T-cell memory formation after mild COVID-19. Study summary: Largely donor-specific TCR clusters were found.

One entry per CDR3 protein results from TCRdb running MiXCR on the 5' RACE reads. This sample has 300,000 to 400,000 distinct CDR3 sequences, with 15% to 20% found just once. This CDR3 comprises 18 residues. V gave up 2 bases and J gave up 2 bases; unmatched junction bases: 12. Per germline, CDR1 LGHNA and CDR2 YSLEER. Source material: PBMCs or a T cell subset sorted from them (not recorded which). The chain couples TRBV4-3 to TRBJ2-5; 9 bases fit TRBD2. This receptor was identified in a man aged 18 to 30 who had mild COVID-19 (a few samples of this study predate the infection). Cell type and time point are not known. The CDR3 DNA reads as TGCGCCAGCAGCCAAAAAAGGGGGGTAGCGGGGGAACAAGAGACCCAGTACTTC. Protein sequence: CASSQKRGVAGEQETQYF.